The clone carrying this T cell receptor (beta chain) came up once. The antigen is unknown. Primers included in the PCR were 60 Vbeta and 13 Jbeta primers. TCRdb's copy holds only in-frame clones and misses some; the assay was immunoSEQ multiplex PCR. Of around 150,000 clones in the sample, around four fifths are singletons; the top ten hold 1.5% to 2%. The entry originates in a study of cytomegalovirus exposure and HLA in healthy donors. Study-level results: High specificity and sensitivity for cytomegalovirus status were reported for the classifier. When analyzed later, a missense DCLRE1C variant was found to be linked to TCR beta V- and J-gene trimming. TCR beta chains numbering under 200 were designated cytomegalovirus-associated. A cluster of highly shared sequence variants was likely a sequencing artifact.

This CDR3 comprises 16 residues. V lost 3 bases, J lost 4 bases, and 8 bases stayed unmatched. Germline CDR1 is SGHNT and CDR2 is YYREEE (reference sequence). The chain combines TRBV5-4 with TRBJ2-5; TRBD1 matches at 11 bases. Sequencing was carried out using PBMCs. This receptor was obtained from a woman between 18 and 30 years old in good health and CMV-seronegative. CDR3 nucleotides: TGTGCCAGCAGCTCGGACCGGGACAGGGGGAGAGAGACCCAGTACTTC. Protein product: CASSSDRDRGRETQYF.